Listed below are T cell receptor beta chains from one sample, sequenced in a study of CD8+ T cells in alopecia areata. Measured with immunoSEQ multiplex PCR; TCRdb has only the in-frame clones, and not every one. The sample contains a few hundred thousand clones, under 40% of which appear only once. Here the sequenced sample was CD4+ T cells sorted from blood, taken around week 34, from a patient treated with tofacitinib. The source of these receptors is a human donor with alopecia areata. CDR3s include the opening cysteine and the closing phenylalanine or tryptophan. Fields, in order: D gene, clone size, CDR3 length, V gene, J gene, CDR3 protein, CDR3 DNA. D genes are given only for firm matches. Not all rows give a size; the values are once, few, many and, for expanded clones, a class.

d_call: NA
clone_size: few
cdr3_length: 13
v_call: TRBV29-1
j_call: TRBJ1-2
cdr3_aa: CSAAGEGNYGYTF
cdr3_nt: TGCAGCGCCGCGGGAGAGGGAAACTATGGCTACACCTTC

d_call: NA
clone_size: once
cdr3_length: 14
v_call: TRBV30
j_call: TRBJ1-3
cdr3_aa: CAWSRGNSGNTIYF
cdr3_nt: TGTGCCTGGAGTAGGGGGAACTCTGGAAACACCATATATTTT

d_call: TRBD2
clone_size: NA
cdr3_length: 20
v_call: TRBV27
j_call: TRBJ2-1
cdr3_aa: CASSSSFKRDPNHSYNEQFF
cdr3_nt: TGTGCCAGCAGTTCCTCGTTCAAGCGGGATCCGAATCACTCCTACAATGAGCAGTTCTTC

d_call: NA
clone_size: NA
cdr3_length: 12
v_call: TRBV14
j_call: TRBJ1-1
cdr3_aa: CASSQGWGAAFF
cdr3_nt: TGTGCCAGCAGCCAGGGATGGGGCGCAGCTTTCTTT

d_call: TRBD2
clone_size: NA
cdr3_length: 16
v_call: TRBV9
j_call: TRBJ2-3
cdr3_aa: CASSVLAGGPSDTQYF
cdr3_nt: TGTGCCAGCAGCGTTCTAGCGGGAGGGCCCTCAGATACGCAGTATTTT

d_call: TRBD1
clone_size: NA
cdr3_length: 17
v_call: TRBV6-1
j_call: TRBJ1-2
cdr3_aa: CASSELAGTADLYGYTF
cdr3_nt: TGTGCCAGCAGTGAGCTCGCCGGGACAGCGGACCTCTATGGCTACACCTTC

d_call: TRBD2
clone_size: few
cdr3_length: 15
v_call: TRBV6-6
j_call: TRBJ2-7
cdr3_aa: CASSSGLAGSYEQYF
cdr3_nt: TGTGCCAGCAGCTCGGGACTAGCGGGCTCCTACGAGCAGTACTTC

d_call: TRBD2
clone_size: few
cdr3_length: 14
v_call: TRBV6-5
j_call: TRBJ2-7
cdr3_aa: CASSGGLAVYEQYF
cdr3_nt: TGTGCCAGCAGTGGGGGACTAGCGGTATACGAGCAGTACTTC

d_call: TRBD1
clone_size: few
cdr3_length: 12
v_call: TRBV29-1
j_call: TRBJ1-1
cdr3_aa: CSAGTENTEAFF
cdr3_nt: TGCAGCGCTGGGACAGAAAACACTGAAGCTTTCTTT

d_call: NA
clone_size: NA
cdr3_length: 12
v_call: TRBV29-1
j_call: TRBJ1-2
cdr3_aa: CSVETGNYGYTF
cdr3_nt: TGCAGCGTTGAAACAGGGAACTATGGCTACACCTTC

d_call: NA
clone_size: NA
cdr3_length: 15
v_call: TRBV11-2
j_call: TRBJ2-7
cdr3_aa: CASSLGGAASYEQYF
cdr3_nt: TGTGCCAGCAGCTTAGGGGGGGCCGCCTCCTACGAGCAGTACTTC

d_call: NA
clone_size: once
cdr3_length: 13
v_call: TRBV30
j_call: TRBJ1-2
cdr3_aa: CARGGGIRNGYTF
cdr3_nt: TGTGCCCGTGGCGGGGGAATACGGAATGGCTACACCTTC

d_call: TRBD1
clone_size: NA
cdr3_length: 13
v_call: TRBV2
j_call: TRBJ1-2
cdr3_aa: CATSAGQGYGYTF
cdr3_nt: TGTGCCACCAGTGCCGGACAGGGATATGGCTACACCTTC

d_call: NA
clone_size: NA
cdr3_length: 12
v_call: TRBV7-9
j_call: TRBJ1-5
cdr3_aa: CASSLIRESQHF
cdr3_nt: TGTGCCAGCAGCCTGATCCGGGAAAGCCAGCATTTT

d_call: TRBD2
clone_size: few
cdr3_length: 13
v_call: TRBV10-3
j_call: TRBJ2-7
cdr3_aa: CAISDSGAYEQYF
cdr3_nt: TGTGCCATCAGTGATAGCGGGGCCTACGAGCAGTACTTC

d_call: NA
clone_size: many
cdr3_length: 13
v_call: TRBV5-1
j_call: TRBJ1-5
cdr3_aa: CASSLGSYQPQHF
cdr3_nt: TGCGCCAGCAGCTTGGGCAGTTATCAGCCCCAGCATTTT

d_call: NA
clone_size: few
cdr3_length: 15
v_call: TRBV30
j_call: TRBJ1-5
cdr3_aa: CAWSAQQGRVTPQHF
cdr3_nt: TGTGCCTGGAGTGCCCAGCAGGGAAGAGTAACGCCCCAGCATTTT

d_call: NA
clone_size: NA
cdr3_length: 15
v_call: TRBV27
j_call: TRBJ2-4
cdr3_aa: CASRRGELGKNIQYF
cdr3_nt: TGTGCCAGCCGCAGGGGGGAATTGGGCAAAAACATTCAGTACTTC